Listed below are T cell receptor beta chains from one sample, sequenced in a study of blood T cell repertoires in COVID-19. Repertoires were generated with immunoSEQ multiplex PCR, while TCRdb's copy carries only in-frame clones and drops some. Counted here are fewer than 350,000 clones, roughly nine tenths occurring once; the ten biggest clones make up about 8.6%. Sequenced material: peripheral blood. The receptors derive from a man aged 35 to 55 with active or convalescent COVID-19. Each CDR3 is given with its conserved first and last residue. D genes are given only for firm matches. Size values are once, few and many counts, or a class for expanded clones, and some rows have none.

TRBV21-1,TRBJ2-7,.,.,CASIGAGEPYEQYF,TGTGCCAGCATAGGGGCGGGGGAGCCCTACGAGCAGTACTTC
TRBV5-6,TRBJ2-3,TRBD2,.,CASSSGLAGVGWGTDTQYF,TGTGCCAGCAGTTCGGGACTAGCGGGAGTGGGTTGGGGCACAGATACGCAGTATTTT
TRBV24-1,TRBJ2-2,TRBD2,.,CATRGGPGQATGELFF,TGTGCCACCCGGGGGGGGCCAGGACAAGCGACCGGGGAGCTGTTTTTT
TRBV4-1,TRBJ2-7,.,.,CASSQAGHPRDEQYF,TGCGCCAGCAGCCAAGCCGGACACCCTCGGGACGAGCAGTACTTC
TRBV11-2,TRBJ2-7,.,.,CASSPTRGGYEQYF,TGTGCCAGCAGCCCGACGCGGGGTGGCTACGAGCAGTACTTC
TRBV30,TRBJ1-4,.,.,CAWRVGSGFVEKLFF,TGTGCCTGGAGAGTCGGCTCAGGGTTTGTTGAAAAACTGTTTTTT
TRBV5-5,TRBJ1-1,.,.,CASSFGLPGRAFF,TGTGCCAGCAGCTTTGGCCTTCCCGGGAGAGCTTTCTTT
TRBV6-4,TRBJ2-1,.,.,CASSDSGVGSYNEQFF,TGTGCCAGCAGTGACTCAGGGGTCGGCTCCTACAATGAGCAGTTCTTC
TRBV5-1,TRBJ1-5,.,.,CASSLDREQPQHF,TGCGCCAGCAGCTTGGATCGGGAACAGCCCCAGCATTTT
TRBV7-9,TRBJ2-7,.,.,CASSPTGFISDEQYF,TGTGCCAGCAGCCCAACAGGGTTTATCTCCGACGAGCAGTACTTC
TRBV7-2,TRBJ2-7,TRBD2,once,CASSFREGPDEQYF,TGTGCCAGCAGCTTCCGGGAGGGCCCCGACGAGCAGTACTTC
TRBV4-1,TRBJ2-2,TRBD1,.,CASSREPGQTTGELFF,TGCGCCAGCAGCCGGGAACCGGGACAGACCACCGGGGAGCTGTTTTTT
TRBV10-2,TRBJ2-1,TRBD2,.,CASSEWTSGDNEQFF,TGCGCCAGCAGTGAGTGGACTAGCGGGGATAATGAGCAGTTCTTC
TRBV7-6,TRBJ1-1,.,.,CASSLAGSMNTEAFF,TGTGCCAGCAGCTTAGCCGGGAGTATGAACACTGAAGCTTTCTTT
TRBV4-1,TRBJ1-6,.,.,CASSQERQLLGLLHF,TGCGCCAGCAGCCAAGAGCGTCAGCTCCTTGGGCTCCTCCACTTT
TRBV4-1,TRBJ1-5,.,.,CASSQRLNQPQHF,TGCGCCAGCAGCCAACGGTTGAATCAGCCCCAGCATTTT
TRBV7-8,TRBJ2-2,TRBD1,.,CASSPGTGGPLNTGELFF,TGTGCCAGCAGCCCAGGGACAGGGGGTCCCCTCAACACCGGGGAGCTGTTTTTT
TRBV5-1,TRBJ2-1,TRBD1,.,CASSPSRGSSYNEQFF,TGCGCCAGCAGCCCTTCCAGGGGGAGCTCCTACAATGAGCAGTTCTTC
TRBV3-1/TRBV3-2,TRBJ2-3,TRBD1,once,CASSQVGTGSDTQYF,TGTGCCAGCAGCCAAGTCGGGACAGGGTCAGATACGCAGTATTTT
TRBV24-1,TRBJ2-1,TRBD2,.,CATSDLSGSRQFF,TGTGCCACCAGTGATTTAAGCGGGAGTCGGCAGTTCTTC
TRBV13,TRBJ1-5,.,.,CASSVDRNQPQHF,TGTGCCAGCAGCGTGGACAGAAATCAGCCCCAGCATTTT
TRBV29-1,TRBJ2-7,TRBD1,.,CSAGTVISYEQYF,TGCAGCGCTGGGACAGTAATAAGTTACGAGCAGTACTTC
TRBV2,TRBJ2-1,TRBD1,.,CASNQGEYNEQFF,TGTGCCAGCAATCAGGGGGAGTACAATGAGCAGTTCTTC
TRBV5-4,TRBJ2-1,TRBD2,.,CASSLAGGGLRNEQFF,TGTGCCAGCAGCTTAGCGGGGGGGGGCCTTAGGAATGAGCAGTTCTTC
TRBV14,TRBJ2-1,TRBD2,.,CASSLAGGMSSYNEQFF,TGTGCCAGCAGCCTAGCGGGAGGGATGAGCTCCTACAATGAGCAGTTCTTC
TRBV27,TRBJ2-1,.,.,CASSLYSYNEQFF,TGTGCCAGCAGTTTATACTCATACAATGAGCAGTTCTTC
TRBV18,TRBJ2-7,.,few,CASSPPGSPYEQYF,TGTGCCAGCTCACCTCCGGGGTCTCCCTACGAGCAGTACTTC
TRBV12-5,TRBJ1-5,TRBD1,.,CASGFGTADNQPQHF,TGTGCTAGTGGTTTCGGGACAGCCGACAATCAGCCCCAGCATTTT
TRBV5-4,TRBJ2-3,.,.,CASSLYWGGTDTQYF,TGTGCCAGCAGCTTGTATTGGGGGGGCACAGATACGCAGTATTTT
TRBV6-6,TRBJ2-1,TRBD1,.,CASSYPDRARDEQFF,TGTGCCAGCAGTTACCCGGACAGGGCGAGGGATGAGCAGTTCTTC
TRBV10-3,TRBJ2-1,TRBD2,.,CAISGGLAGGVYEQFF,TGTGCCATCAGTGGGGGACTAGCGGGAGGGGTCTATGAGCAGTTCTTC
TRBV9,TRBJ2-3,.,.,CASTPQGGGDTQYF,TGTGCCAGCACCCCACAGGGAGGGGGGGATACGCAGTATTTT
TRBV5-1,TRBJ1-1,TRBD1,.,CASTPKTSGGREAFF,TGCGCCAGCACCCCGAAGACCTCAGGGGGCAGGGAAGCTTTCTTT
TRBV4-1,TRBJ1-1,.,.,CASSQEGEWEGTEAFF,TGCGCCAGCAGCCAAGAAGGGGAGTGGGAGGGCACTGAAGCTTTCTTT
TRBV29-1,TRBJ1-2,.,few,CSAETPTRYGYTF,TGCAGCGCAGAAACTCCGACACGCTATGGCTACACCTTC
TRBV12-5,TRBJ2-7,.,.,CASGSSRGARTYEQYF,TGTGCTAGTGGTTCCTCCCGCGGGGCGCGGACCTACGAGCAGTACTTC
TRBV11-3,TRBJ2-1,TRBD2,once,CASSPPGRRGGQFF,TGTGCCAGCAGCCCTCCGGGACGCCGGGGGGGGCAGTTCTTC
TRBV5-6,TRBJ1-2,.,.,CASSDGQIDYGYTF,TGTGCCAGCAGCGACGGACAGATCGATTATGGCTACACCTTC
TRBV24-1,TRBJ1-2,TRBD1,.,CATSAPSAGTGIYGYTF,TGTGCCACCAGTGCCCCTTCCGCGGGGACAGGGATCTATGGCTACACCTTC
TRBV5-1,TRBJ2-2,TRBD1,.,CASTSYGQGGELFF,TGCGCCAGCACATCTTACGGACAGGGCGGGGAGCTGTTTTTT
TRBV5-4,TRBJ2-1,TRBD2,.,CASSSPGGAGSYNEQFF,TGTGCCAGCAGCTCACCGGGGGGGGCGGGAAGCTACAATGAGCAGTTCTTC
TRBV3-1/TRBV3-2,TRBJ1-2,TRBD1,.,CASSRGTAGANYGYTF,TGTGCCAGCAGCCGCGGGACAGCCGGAGCTAACTATGGCTACACCTTC
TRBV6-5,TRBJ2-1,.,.,CASSSRIGEQFF,TGTGCCAGCAGCTCACGAATCGGGGAGCAGTTCTTC
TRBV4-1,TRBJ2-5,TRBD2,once,CASSQESAGEFPETQYF,TGCGCCAGCAGCCAAGAGTCAGCGGGAGAATTCCCAGAGACCCAGTACTTC
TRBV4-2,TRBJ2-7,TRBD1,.,CASSQGQGNDEQYF,TGTGCCAGCAGCCAGGGACAGGGGAACGACGAGCAGTACTTC
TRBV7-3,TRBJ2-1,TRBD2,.,CASSLQREGRLYEQFF,TGTGCCAGCAGCCTCCAGCGGGAGGGCCGTTTATATGAGCAGTTCTTC
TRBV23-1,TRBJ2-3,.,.,CASRPSGVGGTDTQYF,TGCGCCAGCAGACCATCAGGGGTCGGGGGCACAGATACGCAGTATTTT
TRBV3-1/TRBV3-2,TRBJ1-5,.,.,CASSQDRRGGQPQHF,TGTGCCAGCAGCCAAGATCGGAGGGGCGGACAGCCCCAGCATTTT